The entry below describes one T cell receptor beta chain. TCRdb keeps only in-frame clones here, not all; method: immunoSEQ multiplex PCR. The sample holds 50,000 to 80,000 clones, 95% to 98% seen once. This sample is drawn from a study of Tregs in tolerant kidney transplant recipients. Germline V CDR1 and CDR2: SGHRS, YFSETQ. The V gene end was trimmed by 7 bases and the J gene end by 2 bases; junction bases not matched to a gene: 9. The CDR3 runs to 14 residues. The chain carries TRBV5-1 and TRBJ2-7; 7 nucleotides match TRBD1. This TCR was sampled from a human donor who received a combined kidney and bone marrow transplant. Specimen: Tregs from blood, collected before the transplant. In DNA form, the CDR3 reads TGCGCCAGCGCTAAGACAGGGCTGACCTACGAGCAGTACTTC. Translation gives CASAKTGLTYEQYF.